The entry below gives a single TCR beta chain sequence along with its context. The sequenced template was RNA, covering the TCR beta CDR3 region. First-round RT-PCR relied on HTBI primers, and a second-round multiplex PCR came next. From the multiplex PCR reads, TCRdb called clonotypes with MiXCR, one entry per CDR3 protein. The data contain more than 550,000 distinct CDR3 sequences, about two fifths of them singletons. In donors with ophthalmopathy, activity was moderate-to-severe, with CAS ≥3, NOSPECS ≥4 and duration under 3 months. Other autoimmune diseases, uncontrolled infections, pregnancy and lactation each led to patient exclusion. These data belong to a study of Graves' ophthalmopathy and Graves' hyperthyroidism. This sequence originates from an adult man with Graves' ophthalmopathy. The specimen sequenced was peripheral blood.

The DNA of the CDR3 is TGTGCCAGCAGCGAGAAGGAGGCAGGGTCCTATGGCTACACCTTC. This translates into CASSEKEAGSYGYTF. The chain recombines TRBV25-1 with TRBJ1-2, with D possibly being TRBD1 (5 bases). Germline V gives CDR1 MGHDK, CDR2 SYGVNS. V was shortened by 6 bases and J by 4 bases, with 18 bases between the two germline ends. The CDR3 runs to 15 residues.